The 17 T cell receptor beta chains below come from one sample, sequenced in a study of blood T cells in healthy people across ages. The use of a sample-barcoded 5' primer and a J-beta primer mix characterized a second PCR of about 7 to 12 cycles. MiXCR, run by TCRdb on the 5' RACE reads, gives a single entry per CDR3 protein. The sample contains fewer than 950,000 distinct CDR3 sequences, about 53% of which appear only once. Material: blood. The receptors originated from a man at least 80 years old in good health.

The chain couples TRBV5-6 to TRBJ2-7, with D perhaps given as TRBD1 or TRBD2 (5 bases each). V dropped 3 bases and J dropped 0 bases, with 13 bases sitting between them. The CDR3 sequence is 15 residues long. The germline CDR1 and CDR2 sequences are SGHDT and YYEEEE. The CDR3 DNA is TGTGCCAGCAGCTGGGGACCCCTACTCTCCTACGAGCAGTACTTC. This gives the protein CASSWGPLLSYEQYF.

In nucleotides, the CDR3 is TGTGCCAGCAGCCGGGCGGGAGGGCCCCTCGAGCAGTACTTC. As protein: CASSRAGGPLEQYF. The chain carries TRBV14 and TRBJ2-7; 9 bases are a match to TRBD2. The CDR3 has 14 residues. V was clipped by 4 bases and J by 6 bases; unmatched bases: 7. The germline CDR1 and CDR2 sequences are SGHDN and FVKESK.

The rearrangement links TRBV4-1 to TRBJ1-2; D uncertain. The V end lost 7 bases, the J end lost 5 bases, and 17 bases lay between the germline ends. This CDR3 contains 14 residues. Germline lookup yields CDR1 MGHRA and CDR2 YSYEKL. The CDR3 DNA sequence: TGCGCCAGCACCGAAGCCTGGCGGGGATATGGCTACACCTTC. Translation gives CASTEAWRGYGYTF.

This sequence joins TRBV2 and TRBJ2-5; tentative D call: TRBD1 (6 bases). The CDR3 has 15 amino acids. Germline CDR1 and CDR2: SNHLY and FYNNEI. Trimming pared 2 bases from V and 4 bases from J, leaving 14 bases between. The CDR3 DNA is TGTGCCAGCAGTGAACCTCCCCTAGGGGGAGAGACCCAGTACTTC. Its protein is CASSEPPLGGETQYF. Variable domain in full (rest from reference TRBV2 and TRBJ2-5): EPEVTQTPSHQVTQMGQEVILRCVPISNHLYFYWYRQILGQKVEFLVSFYNNEISEKSEIFDDQFSVERPDGSNFTLKIRSTKLEDSAMYFCASSEPPLGGETQYFGPGTRLLVL.

This clonotype was seen only a few times. The genes are TRBV28 and TRBJ2-1; weak D call: TRBD2 (6 bases). The CDR3 runs 15 residues. The germline gives CDR1 MDHEN, CDR2 SYDVKM. Trimming shortened V by 6 bases and J by 5 bases, and 17 bases separated the two germline ends. This chain's CDR3 is CASRFSGLRDNEQFF. For the CDR3, the DNA is TGTGCCAGCAGATTTAGCGGATTAAGGGACAATGAGCAGTTCTTC.

V is TRBV27 and J is TRBJ2-3, with 11 bases lining up with TRBD2. V shed 0 bases, J shed 2 bases, and the junction held 7 bases outside the gene matches. The CDR3 extends over 18 amino acids. Per the germline V gene, CDR1 is MNHEY and CDR2 is SMNVEV (reference sequence). The DNA for the CDR3 is TGTGCCAGCAGTTTATCCCCCTTAGCGGGAGGGGTCACAGATACGCAGTATTTT. Translating gives CASSLSPLAGGVTDTQYF.

V and J are TRBV2 and TRBJ2-3; 8 bases match TRBD2. CDR1 is SNHLY and CDR2 is FYNNEI in the germline V gene. The CDR3 totals 12 residues. J gave up 9 bases and V 4 bases, and 3 bases lay outside the gene matches. CDR3 sequence reads: CASSAPGGTQYF. CDR3 DNA: TGTGCCAGCAGTGCCCCGGGAGGGACGCAGTATTTT.

The V call is TRBV5-1, the J call TRBJ2-1; 11 bases match TRBD2. V shed 4 bases, J shed 6 bases, and the junction held 9 bases outside the gene matches. This CDR3 has 16 amino acids. Germline V gene data show CDR1 as SGHRS and CDR2 as YFSETQ. The CDR3 is CASSPGAGTSGNEQFF. The CDR3 region has the DNA TGCGCCAGCAGCCCGGGGGCCGGGACTAGCGGCAATGAGCAGTTCTTC.

The chain links TRBV2 to TRBJ2-5, with TRBD2 identical over 8 bases. The CDR3 consists of 16 residues. Per the germline V gene, CDR1 is SNHLY and CDR2 is FYNNEI. Germline trimming cut 1 base from V and 5 bases from J; bases unmatched to any gene: 9. The CDR3 spells CASSEGRLAGEETQYF. CDR3 coding DNA: TGTGCCAGCAGTGAAGGACGGCTAGCGGGCGAGGAGACCCAGTACTTC.

This chain joins TRBV7-9 and TRBJ2-3; 11 bases agree with TRBD2. CDR1 and CDR2 from the germline V gene are SEHNR and FQNEAQ (reference sequence). V was pared by 5 bases and J by 2 bases, with 15 bases of the junction left unmatched. The CDR3 is 19 residues long. This CDR3 is CASSQTPPGTSGTTDTQYF. The CDR3 DNA reads TGTGCCAGCAGCCAGACCCCGCCCGGGACTAGCGGAACCACAGATACGCAGTATTTT.

The V gene is TRBV21-1, the J gene TRBJ2-7. TRBV21-1 is noted as a pseudogene. CDR3 length: 13 residues. CDR3 residues: CASSNWGSYEQYF. The DNA of the CDR3 is TGTGCCAGCAGCAATTGGGGTTCCTACGAGCAGTACTTC.

The V call is TRBV7-9, the J call TRBJ1-6; 10 bases map to TRBD1. The CDR3 covers 14 residues. V was pared by 5 bases and J by 9 bases, with 4 bases of the junction left unmatched. Per germline, CDR1 SEHNR and CDR2 FQNEAQ (reference sequence). CDR3 loop: CASSADRGLSPLHF. The CDR3 nucleotides are TGTGCCAGCAGCGCCGACAGGGGGCTTTCACCCCTCCACTTT.

This clonotype was detected many times. The chain combines TRBV5-1 with TRBJ2-1, with 9 bases identical to TRBD2. Germline CDR1 and CDR2: SGHRS and YFSETQ. The CDR3 sequence is 15 residues long. Trimming removed 0 bases from V and 4 bases from J; junction bases left unmatched: 2. CDR3 coding DNA: TGCGCCAGCAGCTTGGAAGCGGGGGGTTACAATGAGCAGTTCTTC. Its protein product is CASSLEAGGYNEQFF.

The chain recombines TRBV24-1 with TRBJ2-2, with no clear D. CDR3 length: 12 amino acids. Trimming took off 11 bases at V and 4 bases at J, with 10 bases between the two ends. CDR1 and CDR2 from the germline V gene are KGHDR and SFDVKD. CDR3 coding DNA: TGTGCCATATCCGGACGCACCGGGGAGCTGTTTTTT. Encoded protein: CAISGRTGELFF.

This sequence joins TRBV6-6 and TRBJ2-5; no reliable D call. Germline CDR1 reads MNHNY; CDR2 reads SVGAGI (reference sequence). The V gene lost 7 bases and the J gene lost 6 bases, with 9 bases spanning the gap. The CDR3 is 11 amino acids. The CDR3 sequence: CASKGLQTQYF. The CDR3 bases are TGTGCCAGCAAGGGATTGCAGACCCAGTACTTC.

This clonotype appeared a few times. The chain has TRBV7-2 and TRBJ2-7, with 12 nucleotides matching TRBD2. Germline loops: CDR1 SGHTA, CDR2 FQGNSA. Trimming removed 6 bases from V and 2 bases from J; junction bases left unmatched: 8. This CDR3 is 16 amino acids long. Here the CDR3 reads CASSPGGLAGAYEQYF. The CDR3 DNA reads as TGTGCCAGCAGTCCAGGGGGACTAGCGGGTGCCTACGAGCAGTACTTC.

The genes are TRBV10-3 and TRBJ1-1; D ambiguous. CDR1 is ENHRY and CDR2 is SYGVKD in the germline V gene. The CDR3 is 16 amino acids. Trimming pared 6 bases from V and 0 bases from J, leaving 17 bases between. For the CDR3, the DNA is TGTGCCATCAGCCTTCGAATCAGAGACTTGAACACTGAAGCTTTCTTT. This gives the protein CAISLRIRDLNTEAFF.